The 6 T cell receptor beta chains in this list originate from one sample, sequenced in a study of T cell changes during pregnancy in multiple sclerosis (dated by TCRdb to the late 2010s). Libraries were constructed by the immunoSEQ multiplex PCR assay. In TCRdb, the immuneACCESS table is reduced to in-frame sequences with V and J assigned. These tables do not hold every clone; where another copy was compared, an unresolved V gene accounts for under half, and the others remain unexplained. Present in this sample are some 37,000 clones, 75% to 90% of which were seen just once. About 10% of the sample goes to the ten largest clones. The sample here was CD8+ T cells from peripheral blood mononuclear cells, taken in the third trimester of pregnancy. The origin of the receptors is a female donor with multiple sclerosis, enrolled in a pregnancy study.

This clone appeared a few times. This chain uses TRBV11-3 with TRBJ2-7; TRBD1 might be the D (5 bases). CDR1 is SGHNT and CDR2 is YENEEA in the germline V gene. This CDR3 region has 15 residues. V was cut by 1 base and J by 1 base, with 11 bases left in between. CDR3 sequence reads: CASSLGQTPSYEQYF. The CDR3 region has the DNA TGTGCCAGCAGCTTAGGACAGACCCCTTCCTACGAGCAGTACTTC.

This chain connects TRBV7-9 to TRBJ2-7; D might be TRBD2 (5 bases). The length of the CDR3 is 16 residues. Germline values: CDR1 SEHNR, CDR2 FQNEAQ (reference sequence). Trimming shortened V by 0 bases and J by 3 bases, and 15 bases separated the two germline ends. Written as DNA, the CDR3 is TGTGCCAGCAGCTTAGCTTTTGAGGGCGGACGCTACGAGCAGTACTTC. Residues: CASSLAFEGGRYEQYF.

The V gene is TRBV7-8, the J gene TRBJ1-1; D is unclear. V shed 1 base and J shed 3 bases, with 6 bases lying between them. From germline, CDR1 is SGHVS and CDR2 FQNEAQ. The CDR3 is made up of 13 amino acids. The CDR3 nucleotides read TGTGCCAGCAGCTTAGGAGTCGACACTGAAGCTTTCTTT. Its translation is CASSLGVDTEAFF.

CDR3 sequence (DNA): TGTGCCAGCAGCGAGGGCGGCTACAATGAGCAGTTCTTC. Its protein is CASSEGGYNEQFF. J is TRBJ2-1 and V is TRBV7-9; TRBD2 is a possible D gene (5 bases). Germline CDR1 SEHNR, CDR2 FQNEAQ (reference sequence). Trimming cost V 5 bases and J 3 bases, with 8 bases left between them. This CDR3 region has 13 residues.

The CDR3 region is CAIRGLAAYNEQFF. CDR3 nucleotide sequence: TGTGCCATCAGGGGACTAGCGGCCTACAATGAGCAGTTCTTC. The V call is TRBV10-3, the J call TRBJ2-1, with 11 bases aligning to TRBD2. V was pared by 6 bases and J by 2 bases, with 0 bases of the junction left unmatched. The germline V gene encodes CDR1 ENHRY and CDR2 SYGVKD. The CDR3 loop spans 14 amino acids.

The chain couples TRBV30 to TRBJ1-1, with unresolved D. CDR1 and CDR2 (germline): GTSNPN, SVGIG (reference sequence). This CDR3 comprises 14 residues. V was cut by 2 bases and J by 1 base, with 11 bases left in between. The CDR3 DNA reads TGTGCCTGGAGTCCCTTGTCGGGGAACACTGAAGCTTTCTTT. This translates into CAWSPLSGNTEAFF.